The 30 T cell receptor beta chains presented below share a single source sample, sequenced in a study of CD8+ T cells in alopecia areata. Sequencing templates came from extracted RNA that was reverse transcribed into cDNA. Assay: immunoSEQ multiplex PCR; the TCRdb copy retains only in-frame clones and omits some. The sample lists about 110,000 clones; over 55% were seen once. Sequenced: NKG2D-low CD8+ T cells sorted from blood. These receptors were obtained from a human donor with alopecia areata.

This clone was found a few times. This chain joins TRBV7-9 and TRBJ1-5; D is possibly TRBD1 (5 bases). The CDR3 runs 14 residues. The V end was cut by 8 bases, the J end by 4 bases, with 15 bases between. In germline, CDR1 is SEHNR, CDR2 FQNEAQ (reference sequence). The CDR3 DNA reads as TGTGCCAGCCGCGGGGACGGCGGGAATCAGCCCCAGCATTTT. Its translation: CASRGDGGNQPQHF.

The gene calls are TRBV27 and TRBJ2-5; possibly TRBD2 for D (5 bases). The closer fit of TRBJ2-7 to the DNA end suggests the J call may be wrong. This CDR3 is built from 14 residues. In germline, CDR1 is MNHEY, CDR2 SMNVEV (reference sequence). CDR3 DNA: TGTGCCAGCAGTTTATCGCTAGCTGGGTACGAGCAGTACTTC. Its translation is CASSLSLAGYEQYF.

V is TRBV29-1 and J is TRBJ2-7; 14 nucleotides match TRBD2. CDR1 is SQVTM and CDR2 is ANQGSEA in the germline V gene. The CDR3 spans 14 residues. Trimming at V came to 7 bases and at J to 9 bases, leaving 11 bases not matched to a gene. CDR3: CSASSGLAGVWQYF. CDR3 DNA: TGCAGCGCATCCTCGGGACTAGCGGGAGTTTGGCAGTACTTC.

The gene calls are TRBV2 and TRBJ2-1, with no clear D. The V gene lost 10 bases and the J gene lost 7 bases, with 14 bases spanning the gap. CDR1 and CDR2 (germline): SNHLY, FYNNEI. The CDR3 sequence is 12 residues long. This chain's CDR3 is CATVATGNEQFF. The CDR3 DNA reads TGTGCCACCGTCGCAACTGGAAATGAGCAGTTCTTC.

The chain links TRBV30 to TRBJ1-1; D is possibly TRBD1 (5 bases). CDR1 and CDR2 from the germline V gene are GTSNPN and SVGIG (reference sequence). Between the trimmed V and J ends, which lost 0 bases and 8 bases, there was a span of 16 bases. The CDR3 sequence is 14 residues long. CDR3 nucleotides: TGTGCCTGGAGTGTCGGATTAGGGGTTGGGGAAGCTTTCTTT. It specifies CAWSVGLGVGEAFF. The complete variable domain, with remaining parts taken from reference TRBV30 and TRBJ1-1, reads SQTIHQWPATLVQPVGSPLSLECTVEGTSNPNLYWYRQAAGRGLQLLFYSVGIGQISSEVPQNLSASRPQDRQFILSSKKLLLSDSGFYLCAWSVGLGVGEAFFGQGTRLTVV.

The chain carries TRBV29-1 and TRBJ2-1, with D perhaps matching TRBD1 (6 bases). Germline V gene sequence: CDR1 SQVTM, CDR2 ANQGSEA. The CDR3 runs to 14 residues. Trimming removed 0 bases from V and 5 bases from J, with 11 bases in between. CDR3 loop: CSVEDQGQNNEQFF. As DNA, the CDR3 is TGCAGCGTTGAAGATCAAGGACAGAACAATGAGCAGTTCTTC.

This clone showed up just a few times. The V gene is TRBV7-8, the J gene TRBJ2-3; 10 bases map to TRBD2. There are 14 residues in the CDR3. CDR1 is SGHVS, CDR2 FQNEAQ, per germline. V gave up 2 bases and J gave up 6 bases; unmatched junction bases: 2. The CDR3 here is CASSLRAGGDTQYF. For the CDR3, the DNA is TGTGCCAGCAGCTTAAGAGCGGGAGGGGATACGCAGTATTTT. Full variable domain (outside the CDR3, taken from reference TRBV7-8 and TRBJ2-3): GAGVSQSPRYKVAKRGQDVALRCDPISGHVSLFWYQQALGQGPEFLTYFQNEAQLDKSGLPSDRFFAERPEGSVSTLKIQRTQQEDSAVYLCASSLRAGGDTQYFGPGTRLTVL.

CDR3 residues: CASTLRRGRSNQPQHF. Here the CDR3 DNA reads TGTGCCAGCACCCTGAGGAGGGGAAGGAGCAATCAGCCCCAGCATTTT. The J gene is TRBJ1-5, the V gene TRBV28; weak D call: TRBD1 (5 bases). The CDR3 covers 16 residues. CDR1 is MDHEN and CDR2 is SYDVKM in the germline V gene. The V end was cut by 7 bases, the J end by 1 base, with 17 bases between.

This chain connects TRBV27 to TRBJ1-1; 7 nucleotides agree with TRBD1. Trimming at V came to 5 bases and at J to 4 bases, leaving 7 bases not matched to a gene. The CDR3 is made up of 14 amino acids. The germline gives CDR1 MNHEY, CDR2 SMNVEV (reference sequence). The CDR3, as DNA: TGTGCCAGCAGTCGCCTGTCAGGGGGCACTGAAGCTTTCTTT. Translation: CASSRLSGGTEAFF.

The CDR3 loop is CASSNRERETQYF. DNA for the CDR3: TGTGCCAGCAGCAACCGGGAAAGAGAGACCCAGTACTTC. The V and J genes are TRBV7-9 and TRBJ2-5; possibly TRBD2 for D (5 bases). CDR1 is SEHNR and CDR2 is FQNEAQ in the germline V gene (reference sequence). The CDR3 is 13 amino acids. Trimming took 5 bases from V and 4 from J, leaving 11 bases between them.

The chain uses TRBV2 and TRBJ2-1, with TRBD1 identical over 7 bases. The CDR3 consists of 17 residues. The germline CDR1 and CDR2 sequences are SNHLY and FYNNEI. V shed 4 bases and J 7 bases; nucleotides not matched to a gene: 16. CDR3 region: CASSGNSDRVNRNEQFF. The DNA of the CDR3 is TGTGCCAGCAGTGGTAATTCTGACAGGGTAAATAGGAATGAGCAGTTCTTC.

The chain carries TRBV27 and TRBJ2-2, with 7 nucleotides matching TRBD1. Germline V gene data show CDR1 as MNHEY and CDR2 as SMNVEV (reference sequence). Trimming removed 5 bases from V and 3 bases from J; junction bases left unmatched: 3. CDR3 length equals 14 residues. In nucleotides, the CDR3 is TGTGCCAGCAGTGACAGGGCCGACACCGGGGAGCTGTTTTTT. Translation gives CASSDRADTGELFF.

There are a few counts of this clone. In DNA, the CDR3 is TGCGCCAGCAGCCCAAAGGACAGGGGAGCTGGAAACACCATATATTTT. This sequence encodes CASSPKDRGAGNTIYF. The rearrangement links TRBV4-1 to TRBJ1-3, with TRBD1 identical over 9 bases. This CDR3 comprises 16 residues. Per the germline V gene, CDR1 is MGHRA and CDR2 is YSYEKL. After removal of 4 bases from V and 2 bases from J, the junction contained 6 bases not matched to a gene.

The V call is TRBV28, the J call TRBJ2-1; 13 nucleotides line up with TRBD2. The J segment lost 9 bases and the V segment lost 5 bases, leaving 4 bases of the junction unmatched. The CDR3 is made up of 14 amino acids. Germline V lookup: CDR1 MDHEN, CDR2 SYDVKM. The CDR3 bases are TGTGCCAGCAGTGGGACTAGCGGGATATCTGAGCAGTTCTTC. Protein: CASSGTSGISEQFF.

This chain connects TRBV4-1 to TRBJ1-4; D not resolved. V gave up 1 base and J gave up 8 bases, with 11 bases separating them. This CDR3 contains 14 residues. CDR1 is MGHRA and CDR2 is YSYEKL in the germline V gene. CDR3 loop: CASSQVLGNEKLFF. The CDR3 DNA follows: TGCGCCAGCAGCCAAGTACTGGGAAACGAAAAACTGTTTTTT.

The chain has TRBV25-1 and TRBJ2-7; D possibly matches TRBD1 or TRBD2 (5 bases each). With 4 bases removed from V and 6 bases from J, the gap between germline ends came to 16 bases. CDR3 size: 14 residues. Germline V CDR1 and CDR2: MGHDK, SYGVNS. The CDR3 coding sequence is TGTGCCAGCAGTGGGGGGACCGGTGAGGGCGAGCAGTACTTC. Translated: CASSGGTGEGEQYF.

The chain combines TRBV7-8 with TRBJ2-1; 7 positions agree with TRBD2. With 7 bases clipped from V and 9 bases from J, the junction kept 12 bases outside the gene matches. CDR3 length equals 14 residues. In germline, CDR1 is SGHVS, CDR2 FQNEAQ. The CDR3 protein is CASNGRAGVGEQFF. CDR3 bases: TGTGCCAGCAACGGGCGGGCGGGAGTCGGTGAGCAGTTCTTC. Full variable domain (missing parts from reference TRBV7-8 and TRBJ2-1): GAGVSQSPRYKVAKRGQDVALRCDPISGHVSLFWYQQALGQGPEFLTYFQNEAQLDKSGLPSDRFFAERPEGSVSTLKIQRTQQEDSAVYLCASNGRAGVGEQFFGPGTRLTVL.

The V gene is TRBV9, the J gene TRBJ2-2, with D uncertain. The V and J ends lost 0 bases and 7 bases respectively, with 7 bases between them. Germline V CDR1 and CDR2: SGDLS, YYNGEE. CDR3 length: 13 amino acids. CDR3 in amino acids: CASSVASGGELFF. The DNA for the CDR3 is TGTGCCAGCAGCGTAGCTTCGGGCGGGGAGCTGTTTTTT.

This clone appeared a single time. The V call is TRBV4-2, the J call TRBJ2-1; D unresolved. The CDR3 extends over 13 amino acids. CDR1 is LGHNA, CDR2 YNFKEQ, per germline. V lost 2 bases and J lost 8, with 10 bases in between. This CDR3 is CASSQLLVDEQFF. The CDR3 bases are TGTGCCAGCAGCCAACTCCTCGTCGATGAGCAGTTCTTC.

On this clone itself: An end of the junction differs from the germline gene, which may be a read error. In nucleotides, the CDR3 is TGTGCTAGCAGCTTAGGTCCTAGTTCCGGCGAGCAGTACTTC. This codes for CASSLGPSSGEQYF. The V gene is TRBV7-7, the J gene TRBJ2-7; no definite D call. The CDR3 contains 14 residues. Germline CDR1 reads SSHAT; CDR2 reads FNYEAQ (reference sequence).

This clone has just a few counts. The V call is TRBV28, the J call TRBJ2-1; D is unresolved. Trimming took 4 bases from V and 7 from J, leaving 26 bases between them. The germline V gene has CDR1 MDHEN and CDR2 SYDVKM. The CDR3 is 18 amino acids. CDR3 sequence reads: CASSSTSGRAGKWNEQFF. CDR3 DNA sequence: TGTGCCAGCAGTTCCACATCTGGAAGGGCTGGGAAGTGGAATGAGCAGTTCTTC.

This rearrangement joins TRBV29-1 to TRBJ2-2, with D tentatively TRBD1 (6 bases). V was clipped by 7 bases and J by 0 bases, with 21 bases between them. CDR1 is SQVTM and CDR2 is ANQGSEA in the germline V gene. CDR3 length: 17 amino acids. CDR3: CSAVTGHTSANTGELFF. CDR3 bases: TGCAGCGCAGTCACAGGGCACACTTCCGCGAACACCGGGGAGCTGTTTTTT.

This clone was detected only a few times. V is TRBV11-2 and J is TRBJ2-5, with D possibly TRBD1 on 5 matching bases. Trimming stripped 5 bases from V and 10 bases from J, with 11 bases between. The CDR3 loop spans 11 amino acids. Germline V gives CDR1 SGHAT, CDR2 FQNNGV. The CDR3 DNA sequence: TGTGCCAGCAGCACGCTAGGGGACCAGTACTTC. It yields the protein CASSTLGDQYF.

The chain recombines TRBV9 with TRBJ2-3; no reliable D call. The CDR3 runs to 14 residues. CDR1 is SGDLS and CDR2 is YYNGEE in the germline V gene. Trimming cost V 0 bases and J 3 bases, with 8 bases left between them. As DNA, the CDR3 is TGTGCCAGCAGCGTAGATGGGCTTACAGATACGCAGTATTTT. It specifies CASSVDGLTDTQYF. The full variable domain, with the rest looked up from reference TRBV9 and TRBJ2-3, is DSGVTQTPKHLITATGQRVTLRCSPRSGDLSVYWYQQSLDQGLQFLIQYYNGEERAKGNILERFSAQQFPDLHSELNLSSLELGDSALYFCASSVDGLTDTQYFGPGTRLTVL.

This chain uses TRBV28 with TRBJ2-6, with TRBD2 matching over 10 bases. The CDR3 runs 18 residues. Trimming at V came to 4 bases and at J to 3 bases, leaving 9 bases not matched to a gene. Germline lookup yields CDR1 MDHEN and CDR2 SYDVKM. The chain's CDR3 is CASSSPLAGEFGANVLTF. Written as DNA, the CDR3 is TGTGCCAGCAGTTCGCCCCTAGCGGGAGAGTTTGGGGCCAACGTCCTGACTTTC.

The chain joins TRBV29-1 to TRBJ2-1; D not resolved. The CDR3 spans 14 residues. Germline V lookup: CDR1 SQVTM, CDR2 ANQGSEA. V gave up 7 bases and J gave up 5 bases, with 18 bases separating them. CDR3 nucleotide sequence: TGCAGCGCTCGCGGTTTAGCCTTAAACAATGAGCAGTTCTTC. Protein: CSARGLALNNEQFF.

V and J are TRBV28 and TRBJ2-2, with 7 nucleotides matching TRBD2. V shed 6 bases, J shed 3 bases, and the junction held 7 bases outside the gene matches. Germline V lookup: CDR1 MDHEN, CDR2 SYDVKM. The CDR3 spans 15 residues. For the CDR3, the DNA is TGTGCCAGCAGCCCCCGGGACTACCACACCGGGGAGCTGTTTTTT. Amino acids: CASSPRDYHTGELFF.

This clone came up once. The rearrangement links TRBV25-1 to TRBJ2-5, with D hard to call. The DNA end is more similar to TRBJ2-7, so the J call may be wrong. The length of the CDR3 is 11 residues. CDR1 and CDR2 from the germline V gene are MGHDK and SYGVNS. The CDR3 DNA sequence: TGTGCCAGCAGTGTTGGGTACGAGCAGTACTTC. The encoded protein is CASSVGYEQYF.

The chain couples TRBV29-1 to TRBJ2-1, with a tentative D call TRBD2 (5 bases). Germline V lookup: CDR1 SQVTM, CDR2 ANQGSEA. V was cut by 5 bases and J by 8 bases, with 13 bases left in between. This CDR3 contains 12 residues. CDR3 bases: TGCAGCGTTCCTCAATACGGGGATGAGCAGTTCTTC. Translation gives CSVPQYGDEQFF.

CDR3 nucleotide sequence: TGCGCCAGCAGAGGAATGGATGCTGGCTACACCTTC. Residues: CASRGMDAGYTF. The J gene is TRBJ1-2, the V gene TRBV5-1; D is undetermined. Trimming shortened V by 5 bases and J by 7 bases, and 12 bases separated the two germline ends. The CDR3 runs to 12 residues. The germline V gene encodes CDR1 SGHRS and CDR2 YFSETQ. The variable domain in full, with the rest retrieved from reference TRBV5-1 and TRBJ1-2, is KAGVTQTPRYLIKTRGQQVTLSCSPISGHRSVSWYQQTPGQGLQFLFEYFSETQRNKGNFPGRFSGRQFSNSRSEMNVSTLELGDSALYLCASRGMDAGYTFGSGTRLTVV.